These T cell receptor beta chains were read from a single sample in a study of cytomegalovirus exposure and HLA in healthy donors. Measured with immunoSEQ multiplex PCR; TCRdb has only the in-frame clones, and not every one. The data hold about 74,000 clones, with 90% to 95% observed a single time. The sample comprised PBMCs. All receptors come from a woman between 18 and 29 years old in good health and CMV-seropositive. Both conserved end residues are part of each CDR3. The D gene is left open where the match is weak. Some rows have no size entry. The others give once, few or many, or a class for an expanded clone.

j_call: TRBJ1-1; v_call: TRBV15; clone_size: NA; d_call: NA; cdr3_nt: TGTGCCACCAGCAGACCCCTTCGACTGGGGGGGACTGAAGCTTTCTTT; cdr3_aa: CATSRPLRLGGTEAFF
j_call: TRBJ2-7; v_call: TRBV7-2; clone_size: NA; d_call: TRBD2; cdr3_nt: TGTGCCAGCAGCTTAGGGCCGGGGGAGGGCCGAGGAAACGAGCAGTACTTC; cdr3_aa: CASSLGPGEGRGNEQYF
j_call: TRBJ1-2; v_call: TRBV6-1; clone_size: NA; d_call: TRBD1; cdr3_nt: TGTGCCAGCAGTGCCCGGACAGGGATCGGCTATGGCTACACCTTC; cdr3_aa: CASSARTGIGYGYTF
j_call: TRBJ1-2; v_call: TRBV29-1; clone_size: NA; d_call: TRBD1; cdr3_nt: TGCAGCGACCGGACAGGGGACTATGGCTACACCTTC; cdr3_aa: CSDRTGDYGYTF
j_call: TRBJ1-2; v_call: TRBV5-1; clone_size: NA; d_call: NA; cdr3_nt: TGCGCCAGCAGCTTCCGTGGCAGCTCCCGGGGGATCTATGGCTACACCTTC; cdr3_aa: CASSFRGSSRGIYGYTF
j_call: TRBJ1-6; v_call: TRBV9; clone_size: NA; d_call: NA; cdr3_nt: TGTGCCAGCAGCGTAGTTGCAGGGTACGGTTCACCCCTCCACTTT; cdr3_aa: CASSVVAGYGSPLHF
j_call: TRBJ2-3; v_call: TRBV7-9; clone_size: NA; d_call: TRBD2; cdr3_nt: TGTGCCAGCAGCCCACCCCCCCCAGCTAGCGGCGGGACAGATACGCAGTATTTT; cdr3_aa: CASSPPPPASGGTDTQYF
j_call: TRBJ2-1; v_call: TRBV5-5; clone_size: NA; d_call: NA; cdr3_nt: TGTGCCAGCACCTTGGTAGGGGGATACAATGAGCAGTTCTTC; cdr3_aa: CASTLVGGYNEQFF
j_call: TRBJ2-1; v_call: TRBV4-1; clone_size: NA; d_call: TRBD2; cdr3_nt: TGCGCCAGCAGCCGAGCCTCCCACCCGGGACTAGCGGGAAGTGAGCAGTTCTTC; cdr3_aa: CASSRASHPGLAGSEQFF
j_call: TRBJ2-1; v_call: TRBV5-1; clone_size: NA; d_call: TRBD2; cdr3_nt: TGCGCCAGCAGCCACAGCAGCGGGGGTACCTACAATGAGCAGTTCTTC; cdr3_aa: CASSHSSGGTYNEQFF
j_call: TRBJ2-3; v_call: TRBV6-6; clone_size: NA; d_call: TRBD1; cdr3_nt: TGTGCCAGCAGCTCGCGGACAGGGCTGACAGATACGCAGTATTTT; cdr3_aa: CASSSRTGLTDTQYF
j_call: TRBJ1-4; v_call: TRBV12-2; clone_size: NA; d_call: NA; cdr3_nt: TGTGCAAGTCGCTCGCCGAAAACACAGGACAGGGGCGGAGAAAAACTGTTTTTT; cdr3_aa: CASRSPKTQDRGGEKLFF
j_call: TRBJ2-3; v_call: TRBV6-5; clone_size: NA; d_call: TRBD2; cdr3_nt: TGTGCCAGCAGTGAAGGGGGACTAGCAGATACGCAGTATTTT; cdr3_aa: CASSEGGLADTQYF
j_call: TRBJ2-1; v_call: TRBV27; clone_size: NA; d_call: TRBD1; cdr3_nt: TGTGCCAGCAGTCCCCGGGACAGGGGTAAAAATGAGCAGTTCTTC; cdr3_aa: CASSPRDRGKNEQFF
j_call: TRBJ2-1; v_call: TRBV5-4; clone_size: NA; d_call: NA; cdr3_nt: TGTGCCAGCAGCTCCGTTGTGAGCGGAGGGGAGTTCTTC; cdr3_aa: CASSSVVSGGEFF
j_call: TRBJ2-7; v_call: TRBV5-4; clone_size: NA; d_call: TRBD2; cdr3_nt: TGTGCCAGCAGCTCGGGACTAGCGGGCTCCTACGAGCAGTACTTC; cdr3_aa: CASSSGLAGSYEQYF
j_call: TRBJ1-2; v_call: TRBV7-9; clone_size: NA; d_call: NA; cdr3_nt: TGTGCCAGCAGCTTAGGGCAGGGGCCGGACCGGGGCTACACCTTC; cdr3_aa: CASSLGQGPDRGYTF
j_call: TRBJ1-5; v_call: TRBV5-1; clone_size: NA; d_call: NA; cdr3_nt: TGCGCCAGCAGCTTGGACCCTTTAGACAATCAGCCCCAGCATTTT; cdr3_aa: CASSLDPLDNQPQHF
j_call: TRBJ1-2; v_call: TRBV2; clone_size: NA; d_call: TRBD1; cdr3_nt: TGTGCCAGCAAGAGGGACAGGGGGATCTATGGCTACACCTTC; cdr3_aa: CASKRDRGIYGYTF
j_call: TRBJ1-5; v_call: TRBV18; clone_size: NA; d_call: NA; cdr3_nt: TGTGCCAGCTCAGGAAGTCAGGGGAATAGCAATCAGCCCCAGCATTTT; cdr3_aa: CASSGSQGNSNQPQHF
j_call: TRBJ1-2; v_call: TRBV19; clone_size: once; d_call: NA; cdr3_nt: TGTGCCAGTAGTCCCCCTGGAGCGAACTATGGCTACACCTTC; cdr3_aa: CASSPPGANYGYTF
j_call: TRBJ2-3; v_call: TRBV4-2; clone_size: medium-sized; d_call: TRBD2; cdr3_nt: TGTGCCAGCAGCCCGGGACTAGCGGGGGGGCCTAGCACAGATACGCAGTATTTT; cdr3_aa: CASSPGLAGGPSTDTQYF
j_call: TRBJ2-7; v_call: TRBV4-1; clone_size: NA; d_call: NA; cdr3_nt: TGCGCCAGCAGCCAAGTAAAATCCTACGAGCAGTACTTC; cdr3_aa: CASSQVKSYEQYF
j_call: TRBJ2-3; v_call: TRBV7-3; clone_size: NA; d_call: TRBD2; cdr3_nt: TGTGCCAGCAGCTTGTCTAGCGGGAGGGCGGTCCAGGGTACGCAGTATTTT; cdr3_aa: CASSLSSGRAVQGTQYF
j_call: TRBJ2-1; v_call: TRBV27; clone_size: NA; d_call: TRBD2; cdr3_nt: TGTGCCAGCAGTCAACTAGCGGGGAGGAATGAGCAGTTCTTC; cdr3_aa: CASSQLAGRNEQFF
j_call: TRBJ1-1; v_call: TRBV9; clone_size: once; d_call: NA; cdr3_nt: TGTGCCAGCAGCGTATCCCCACTTGGTCCAAACACTGAAGCTTTCTTT; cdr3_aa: CASSVSPLGPNTEAFF
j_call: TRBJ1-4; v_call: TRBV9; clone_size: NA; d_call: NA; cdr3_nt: TGTGCCAGCAGCGTAGGCGAACGGGGGGCAACTAATGAAAAACTGTTTTTT; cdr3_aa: CASSVGERGATNEKLFF
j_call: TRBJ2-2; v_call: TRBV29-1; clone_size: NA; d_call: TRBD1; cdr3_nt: TGCAGCGCCGGACAGGGAACCGGGGAGCTGTTTTTT; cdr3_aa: CSAGQGTGELFF
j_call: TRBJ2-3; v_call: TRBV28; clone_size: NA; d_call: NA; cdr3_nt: TGTGCCAGCAGTTTCCCAGGGGTAGATACGCAGTATTTT; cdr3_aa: CASSFPGVDTQYF
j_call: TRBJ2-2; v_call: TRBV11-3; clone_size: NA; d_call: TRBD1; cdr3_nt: TGTGCCAGCAGCCGAGGGGGCGCGGACACCGGGGAGCTGTTTTTT; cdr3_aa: CASSRGGADTGELFF
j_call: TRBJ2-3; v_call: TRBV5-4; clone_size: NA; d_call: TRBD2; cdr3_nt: TGTGCCAGCAGCCCACGGACTAGCGGGACGCGGGATACGCAGTATTTT; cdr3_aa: CASSPRTSGTRDTQYF
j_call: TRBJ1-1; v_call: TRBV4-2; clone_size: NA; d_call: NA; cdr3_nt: TGTGCCAGCAGCCAGGAGGGAAATGCTTTCTTT; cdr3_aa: CASSQEGNAFF
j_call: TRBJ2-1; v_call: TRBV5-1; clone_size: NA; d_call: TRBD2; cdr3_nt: TGCGCCAGCAGCGCCGGGACTACTGTCGAGCAGTTCTTC; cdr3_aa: CASSAGTTVEQFF
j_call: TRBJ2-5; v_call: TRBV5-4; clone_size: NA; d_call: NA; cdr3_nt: TGTGCCAGCAGCTCCGACAGGCAAGAGACCCAGTACTTC; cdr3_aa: CASSSDRQETQYF
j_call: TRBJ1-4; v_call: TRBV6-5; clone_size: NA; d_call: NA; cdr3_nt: TGTGCCAGCAGTTACTCTGGGGGGAGTCAGGGTGAAAAACTGTTTTTT; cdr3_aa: CASSYSGGSQGEKLFF
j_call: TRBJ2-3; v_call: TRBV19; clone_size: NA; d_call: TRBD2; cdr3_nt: TGTGCCAGTACCCCGATGGGACTAGCGGGAGGGGGTACGCAGTATTTT; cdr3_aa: CASTPMGLAGGGTQYF
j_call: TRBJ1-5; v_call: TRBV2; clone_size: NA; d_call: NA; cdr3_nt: TGTGCCAGCAGCGCTCACGGAGGGGTTAGCAATCAGCCCCAGCATTTT; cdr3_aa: CASSAHGGVSNQPQHF
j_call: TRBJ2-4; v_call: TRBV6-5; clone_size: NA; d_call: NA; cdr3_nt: TGTGCCAGCAGTCTCAGGGGCGAGGGCAAAAACATTCAGTACTTC; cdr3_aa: CASSLRGEGKNIQYF
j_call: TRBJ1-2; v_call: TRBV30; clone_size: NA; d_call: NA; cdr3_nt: TGTGCCTGGAGTGGCGGGGAAGGGGATGGCTACACCTTC; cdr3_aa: CAWSGGEGDGYTF
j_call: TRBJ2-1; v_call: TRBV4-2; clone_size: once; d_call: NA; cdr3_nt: TGTGCCAGCAGCCAAGTTGCCGGGAGTCAGTCCTACAATGAGCAGTTCTTC; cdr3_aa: CASSQVAGSQSYNEQFF
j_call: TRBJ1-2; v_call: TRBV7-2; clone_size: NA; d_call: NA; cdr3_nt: TGTGCCAGCAGCTCGGGGAGGTTCTATGGCTACACCTTC; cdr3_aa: CASSSGRFYGYTF
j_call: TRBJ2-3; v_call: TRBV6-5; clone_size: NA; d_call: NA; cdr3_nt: TGTGCCAGCAGTTACTCTACGGGAGCAGATACGCAGTATTTT; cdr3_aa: CASSYSTGADTQYF
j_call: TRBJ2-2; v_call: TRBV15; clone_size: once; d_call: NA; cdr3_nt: TGTGCCACCAGCAGAGGGGGCCAGGGGCAGGCCGGGGAGCTGTTTTTT; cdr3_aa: CATSRGGQGQAGELFF
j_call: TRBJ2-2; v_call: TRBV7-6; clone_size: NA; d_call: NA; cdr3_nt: TGTGCCAGCAGCTTAGAGGGGGGGAGGCTAGACACCGGGGAGCTGTTTTTT; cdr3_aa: CASSLEGGRLDTGELFF
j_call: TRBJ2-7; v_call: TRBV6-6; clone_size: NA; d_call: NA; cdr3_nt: TGTGCCAGCAGTTACTCCCGACTTCGCTACGAGCAGTACTTC; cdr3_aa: CASSYSRLRYEQYF
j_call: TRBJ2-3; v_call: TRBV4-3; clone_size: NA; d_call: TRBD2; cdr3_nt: TGCGCCAGCAGCCGGGGTTCAGCGGGGGCCCCAGATACGCAGTATTTT; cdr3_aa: CASSRGSAGAPDTQYF
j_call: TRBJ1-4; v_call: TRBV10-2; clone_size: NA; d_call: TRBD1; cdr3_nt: TGCGCCAGCAGTGAAAGTAGGGGGCCGGGTAATGAAAAACTGTTTTTT; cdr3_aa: CASSESRGPGNEKLFF
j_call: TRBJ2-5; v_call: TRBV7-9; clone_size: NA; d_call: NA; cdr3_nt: TGTGCCAGCAGCTTGGAGGGGTTGGGGGAGACCCAGTACTTC; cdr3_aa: CASSLEGLGETQYF
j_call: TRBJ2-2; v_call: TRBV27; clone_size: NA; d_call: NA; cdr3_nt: TGTGCCAGCGGCTGGAGATCGGCGGGAACCGGGGAGCTGTTTTTT; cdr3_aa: CASGWRSAGTGELFF
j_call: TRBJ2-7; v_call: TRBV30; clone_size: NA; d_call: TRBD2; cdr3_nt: TGTGCCTGGAGCCTGGGACTAGCAGGATCCTACGAGCAGTACTTC; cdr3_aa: CAWSLGLAGSYEQYF
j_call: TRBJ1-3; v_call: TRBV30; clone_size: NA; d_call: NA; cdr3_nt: TGTGCCTGGAGTACCCCGACACCTGGAAACACCATATATTTT; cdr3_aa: CAWSTPTPGNTIYF
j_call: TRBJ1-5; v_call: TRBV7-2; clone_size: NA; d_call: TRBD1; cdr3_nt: TGTGCCAGCAGCTCGACAGGGGGGAACAATCAGCCCCAGCATTTT; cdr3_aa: CASSSTGGNNQPQHF
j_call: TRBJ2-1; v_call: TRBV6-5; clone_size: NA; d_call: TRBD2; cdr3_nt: TGTGCCAGCAGACCCGGGGGTAGCGGGAACAATGAGCAGTTCTTC; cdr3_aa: CASRPGGSGNNEQFF
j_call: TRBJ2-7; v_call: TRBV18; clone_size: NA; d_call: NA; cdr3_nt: TGTGCCAGCTCACCACCGGCAACCTACGAGCAGTACTTC; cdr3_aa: CASSPPATYEQYF
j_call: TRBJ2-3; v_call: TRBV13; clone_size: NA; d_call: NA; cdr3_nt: TGTGCCAGCAGCCCAACTGGCACAGATACGCAGTATTTT; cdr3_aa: CASSPTGTDTQYF